Listed below are T cell receptor beta chains from one sample, sequenced in a study of T cells in tuberculosis. The repertoire was sequenced with immunoSEQ multiplex PCR; TCRdb's copy has only in-frame clones and lacks some. The repertoire holds approximately 22,000 clones, with approximately 85% as singletons. The material sequenced was PBMCs, taken at tuberculosis diagnosis. These receptors all come from an adult with tuberculosis. Each CDR3 is given with its conserved first and last residue. The D gene is left open where the match is weak. Clone sizes are given selectively: once, few, many, or a class where the clone is expanded.

D: TRBD1; V: TRBV29-1; size: NA; J: TRBJ2-1; DNA: TGCAGCGCCGAGGACAGGTCCAATGAGCAGTTCTTC; CDR3: CSAEDRSNEQFF
D: NA; V: TRBV30; size: NA; J: TRBJ2-3; DNA: TGTGCCTGGAGTGTGATAGCGGTTACAGATACGCAGTATTTT; CDR3: CAWSVIAVTDTQYF
D: TRBD1; V: TRBV7-9; size: once; J: TRBJ2-5; DNA: TGTGCCAGCAGCTTAAGGGGCGGACAGGGAGAGACCCAGTACTTC; CDR3: CASSLRGGQGETQYF
D: NA; V: TRBV7-7; size: once; J: TRBJ2-7; DNA: TGTGCCAGCAGTGTGGACAGTCATTCCTACGAGCAGTACTTC; CDR3: CASSVDSHSYEQYF
D: TRBD2; V: TRBV4-3; size: NA; J: TRBJ2-1; DNA: TGCGCCAGCAGCCAGGCTGTGCGGGGGGGAAATGAGCAGTTCTTC; CDR3: CASSQAVRGGNEQFF
D: NA; V: TRBV6-1; size: NA; J: TRBJ1-1; DNA: TGTGCCAGCAGTGAAGCAGGAGGGACGGGGGCTTTCTTT; CDR3: CASSEAGGTGAFF
D: TRBD2; V: TRBV19; size: few; J: TRBJ2-1; DNA: TGTGCCAGTAGTATAGCGACTAGCGTTGGCAATGAGCAGTTCTTC; CDR3: CASSIATSVGNEQFF
D: TRBD2; V: TRBV19; size: few; J: TRBJ2-7; DNA: TGTGCCAGTAGTATTTCCGGGACTAACTACGAGCAGTACTTC; CDR3: CASSISGTNYEQYF
D: NA; V: TRBV28; size: NA; J: TRBJ2-7; DNA: TGTGCCAGCAGTTTAAGAGGGAGGCTCCACGAGCAGTACTTC; CDR3: CASSLRGRLHEQYF
D: NA; V: TRBV19; size: NA; J: TRBJ2-1; DNA: TGTGCCAGTAGCCCCATCAGGGCTAGGGGGTCAAGAGAGCAGTTCTTC; CDR3: CASSPIRARGSREQFF
D: NA; V: TRBV27; size: NA; J: TRBJ2-7; DNA: TGTGCCAGCAGCCGACTAGGGGAGGAGCAGTACTTC; CDR3: CASSRLGEEQYF
D: NA; V: TRBV28; size: medium-sized; J: TRBJ2-5; DNA: TGTGCCAGCAGCCCCGACGCAGCGTCGTACCAAGAGACCCAGTACTTC; CDR3: CASSPDAASYQETQYF
D: NA; V: TRBV18; size: NA; J: TRBJ1-1; DNA: TGTGCCAGCTCACCGGCAGGGATGGACACTGAAGCTTTCTTT; CDR3: CASSPAGMDTEAFF
D: NA; V: TRBV6-4; size: NA; J: TRBJ2-7; DNA: TGTGCCAGCACCGGGAGACTAGGTGGACAACCCTACGAGCAGTACTTC; CDR3: CASTGRLGGQPYEQYF
D: NA; V: TRBV5-4; size: NA; J: TRBJ1-5; DNA: TGTGCCAGCAGCTTGAGGGGGGGCTGGAGCAATCAGCCCCAGCATTTT; CDR3: CASSLRGGWSNQPQHF
D: TRBD1; V: TRBV5-1; size: NA; J: TRBJ2-1; DNA: TGCGCCAGCAGCTGGGGGGACAGGGGCAGGGATGAGCAGTTCTTC; CDR3: CASSWGDRGRDEQFF
D: NA; V: TRBV6-1; size: NA; J: TRBJ1-4; DNA: TGTGCCAGCAGTGAAGCTTGGGGAGGGAATGAAAAACTGTTTTTT; CDR3: CASSEAWGGNEKLFF
D: TRBD2; V: TRBV7-2; size: NA; J: TRBJ2-1; DNA: TGTGCCAGCAGCCGAGGACTAGGTTACAATGAGCAGTTCTTC; CDR3: CASSRGLGYNEQFF
D: NA; V: TRBV5-5; size: NA; J: TRBJ2-1; DNA: TGTGCCAGCAGCTTGAGCCCTAAAAATGAGCAGTTCTTC; CDR3: CASSLSPKNEQFF
D: TRBD2; V: TRBV9; size: NA; J: TRBJ2-7; DNA: TGTGCCAGCAGCCCAGGAGTTCGGGGGGGCTACGAGCAGTACTTC; CDR3: CASSPGVRGGYEQYF
D: TRBD1; V: TRBV28; size: NA; J: TRBJ2-3; DNA: TGTGCCAGCAGTTTCGAGGGGGCGCGAGGAGATACGCAGTATTTT; CDR3: CASSFEGARGDTQYF
D: TRBD2; V: TRBV6-1; size: NA; J: TRBJ2-7; DNA: TGTGCCAGCACCTCGGGACTAGACTTTGGCGAGCAGTACTTC; CDR3: CASTSGLDFGEQYF
D: NA; V: TRBV5-8; size: NA; J: TRBJ1-5; DNA: TGTGCCAGCAGCTCCCCTATTAGGGGACAGCCCCAGCATTTT; CDR3: CASSSPIRGQPQHF
D: NA; V: TRBV10-3; size: NA; J: TRBJ1-2; DNA: TGTGCCATCAGTGGGGCAGGGATGAGGGGCTACACCTTC; CDR3: CAISGAGMRGYTF
D: NA; V: TRBV10-1; size: once; J: TRBJ1-2; DNA: TGCGCCAGCAGTCTAGGACTTTACGATGGCTACACCTTC; CDR3: CASSLGLYDGYTF
D: NA; V: TRBV16; size: once; J: TRBJ2-7; DNA: TGTGCCAGCAGCGACGTGGGGAGCTCCTACGAGCAGTACTTC; CDR3: CASSDVGSSYEQYF
D: NA; V: TRBV19; size: NA; J: TRBJ2-7; DNA: TGTGCCAGTAGTGCGGGCTACGAGCAGTACTTC; CDR3: CASSAGYEQYF
D: TRBD1; V: TRBV27; size: NA; J: TRBJ1-3; DNA: TGTGCCAGCAGTCGGACAGGCAGTGGAAACACCATATATTTT; CDR3: CASSRTGSGNTIYF
D: TRBD2; V: TRBV5-4; size: once; J: TRBJ2-1; DNA: TGTGCCAGCACCCCGACTAGCGGGAGCTCCTACAATGAGCAGTTCTTC; CDR3: CASTPTSGSSYNEQFF
D: NA; V: TRBV5-5; size: NA; J: TRBJ1-2; DNA: TGTGCCAGCACGATGCTTGCCGACAGCTCAATTGGCTACACCTTC; CDR3: CASTMLADSSIGYTF
D: NA; V: TRBV2; size: NA; J: TRBJ2-6; DNA: TGTGCCAGCACCTACGGTAGCTCTGGGGCCAACGTCCTGACTTTC; CDR3: CASTYGSSGANVLTF
D: NA; V: TRBV9; size: NA; J: TRBJ2-1; DNA: TGTGCCAGCAGCGTAGAAGCGGGCAATGAGCAGTTCTTC; CDR3: CASSVEAGNEQFF
D: TRBD1; V: TRBV7-2; size: once; J: TRBJ2-3; DNA: TGTGCCAGCAGCGTAGGGGGCAGAGATACGCAGTATTTT; CDR3: CASSVGGRDTQYF
D: NA; V: TRBV10-3; size: NA; J: TRBJ1-2; DNA: TGTGCCATTAAGACGGGGGACGGTCACTATGGCTACACCTTC; CDR3: CAIKTGDGHYGYTF
D: NA; V: TRBV18; size: once; J: TRBJ2-1; DNA: TGTGCCAGCTCACCAAGGCAAGAGGCCTACAATGAGCAGTTCTTC; CDR3: CASSPRQEAYNEQFF
D: NA; V: TRBV4-3; size: NA; J: TRBJ2-7; DNA: TGCGCCAGCAGCCAAGATCTTGCAGGGCGGCGCGAGCAGTACTTC; CDR3: CASSQDLAGRREQYF
D: NA; V: TRBV29-1; size: NA; J: TRBJ1-1; DNA: TGCAGCGTTGGGCCGAAAAACACTGAAGCTTTCTTT; CDR3: CSVGPKNTEAFF
D: NA; V: TRBV27; size: NA; J: TRBJ2-6; DNA: TGTGCCAGCAGTTTTCTCGGGAACTCTGGGGCCAACGTCCTGACTTTC; CDR3: CASSFLGNSGANVLTF
D: NA; V: TRBV2; size: NA; J: TRBJ1-6; DNA: TGTGCCAGCAGGACAGACGCGGCCTCCTATAATTCACCCCTCCACTTT; CDR3: CASRTDAASYNSPLHF
D: TRBD1; V: TRBV5-1; size: NA; J: TRBJ1-2; DNA: TGCGCCAGCAGCTTGGCTTCCCAGGGGGTAGGTGGCTACACCTTC; CDR3: CASSLASQGVGGYTF
D: NA; V: TRBV9; size: medium-sized; J: TRBJ1-2; DNA: TGTGCCAGCAGCGTGGATGCCCGCCGGGTGGAGACCTTC; CDR3: CASSVDARRVETF
D: TRBD1; V: TRBV27; size: NA; J: TRBJ2-3; DNA: TGTGCCAGCAGGGACAGGGACATAGATACGCAGTATTTT; CDR3: CASRDRDIDTQYF
D: NA; V: TRBV29-1; size: NA; J: TRBJ1-4; DNA: TGCACCGCGGGCGGGGGCGATGAAAAACTGTTTTTT; CDR3: CTAGGGDEKLFF
D: TRBD2; V: TRBV15; size: NA; J: TRBJ2-5; DNA: TGTGCCACCAGCAGGGGACTAGCGGGAGAGACCCAGTACTTC; CDR3: CATSRGLAGETQYF
D: TRBD2; V: TRBV9; size: few; J: TRBJ2-1; DNA: TGTGCCAGCAGCGTAGAGTCGGAGCGGGGGGGCCTCAATGAGCAGTTCTTC; CDR3: CASSVESERGGLNEQFF
D: NA; V: TRBV7-8; size: NA; J: TRBJ1-5; DNA: TGTGCCAGCAGCGAGGGGGGGTTCAATCAGCCCCAGCATTTT; CDR3: CASSEGGFNQPQHF